Detailed here is one T cell receptor (beta chain). This clonotype was seen only a few times. Its cognate antigen has yet to be identified. Within one base of it there is no much larger clone, and no base qualities were kept. This record comes from a study of identical twins (TCRdb year 2016). Describing the broader study: TCR alpha and beta repertoires from monozygotic twins, unrelated adults of various ages and cord blood were deep-sequenced to test whether fetal clonotypes persist. To rule out contamination, replicate twin experiments were performed at different times with different library preparation protocols. What the work shows at the level of the full study, not this receptor alone: Abundant cord blood beta clonotypes had fewer insertions, young adult naive repertoires showed a similar but weaker trend, and memory repertoires showed no such trend. Compared with coincidental sharing between unrelated individuals, out-of-frame TCR alpha sequences shared between twins showed an excess of sequences with low generation probability. Zero-insertion analyses could be partly confounded by invariant T cells such as MAIT and iNKT, though diverse VJ usage argued against such confounding for most clonotypes. In monozygotic twins, recombination models systematically underestimated out-of-frame TCR alpha sharing, but the models matched the sharing seen between unrelated individuals. In beta out-of-frame sequences, excess twin sharing was weaker, because having fewer shared sequences lowered the signal-to-noise ratio. Because the same donors could not be followed over many years, the conclusions relied on cross-sectional statistical analysis.

Receptor libraries were prepared by 5' RACE. TCRdb lists the instrument as Illumina HiSeq 2000. Template switching added a universal primer binding site, and the final cDNA carried a unique molecular identifier that allowed TCR cDNA molecules to be counted accurately. First-strand cDNA for TCR alpha and beta chains was synthesized from specific primers in the conserved constant-segment region. To control for contamination, each cDNA library was double barcoded with a SMART-Mk sample barcode plus Illumina barcodes. TruSeq adapter sequences, together with Illumina sample barcodes, were added in two successive PCR steps. TCR alpha and beta cDNA libraries were sequenced on the Illumina HiSeq platform with custom primers. The study's processing was this. Raw reads were processed with MiGEC to extract unique molecular identifiers, and MiXCR was used to determine CDR3 positions. Recombination models were inferred per individual with the repgenHMM and IGoR tools using an EM algorithm. The analysis of shared clonotypes was done with the tcR package in R, with sharing normalized by the product of cloneset sizes. Out-of-frame nonproductive sequences were analyzed to study raw recombination free of thymic and clonal selection effects. Through fastp at Q25 and MiXCR, TCRdb rebuilt clones from the public reads, retaining in-frame beta chains. Every CDR3 protein is listed once, alongside the most common genes and DNA of its rows. The V and J calls here are based on TCRdb, not the publication. This sample holds roughly 480,000 distinct CDR3 sequences; about 24% were observed only once. Around 3% of the sample belongs to the ten largest clones.

Between the V and J ends, shortened by 3 bases and 3 bases respectively, the junction contains 10 bases. Looking up the germline V gene yields CDR1 SGHTA and CDR2 FQGNSA. Including cysteine and phenylalanine, the CDR3 has 14 amino acids. This entry keeps only the CDR3 DNA: 42 bases, framed from base 1. Every donor in the study was a healthy Caucasian. The twin cohort comprised three pairs of female monozygotic twins, all aged roughly 18 to 30 years. Positive isolation kits from Invitrogen were used to isolate CD4+ and CD8+ T cell populations. The sample also formed part of further work on T cells expressing NK-cell markers. The second study, in turn, reports: About eight donors provided sorted CD3+CD56+NKG2C+, CD3+CD56+NKG2C- and CD3+CD56-NKG2C+ T-cell subsets, whose TCR beta-chain repertoires were profiled. Among the eight sequenced donors, seven were HCMV-seropositive and one was HCMV-seronegative. In several experiments an anti-gammadeltaTCR antibody was added to restrict sorting to alphabetaTCR-expressing T cells. For six donors, the dominant CD3+CD56+NKG2C+ clonotypes were among the top 10 CD8+ clonotypes and accounted for roughly 1.0-7.5% of CD8+ T cells. Those dominant clonotypes were again the most abundant among CD3+CD56-NKG2C+ cells in four donors, at about 25-65%. Whether the expanded NKG2C-expressing T cell clones were specific for HCMV antigens remained unclear. All eight donors whose samples were sequenced were randomly selected healthy volunteers, three of them men and five women. To determine HCMV serostatus, a commercial ELISA kit was used to detect HCMV-specific IgG in serum. MIGEC was used to demultiplex reads and group reads by UMI, and MiTCR was used to assemble and quantify clonotypes. To exclude erroneous sequences, any TCR cDNA sequence not supported by at least two reads was discarded. Downstream repertoire analysis used the tcR package, and clonotypes were matched across fractions by CDR3 nucleotide sequence plus V segment. VDJmatch was used to annotate antigen specificity against VDJdb, with one amino acid substitution in CDR3 permitted.

Sequenced input: CD4+ T cells sorted from blood. The chain is made from TRBV7-2 and TRBJ2-3; no D segment can be confidently identified. The receptor was derived from a woman in her late teens or twenties in good health. Here is the DNA: TGTGCCAGCAGCTTCATAACCGGGACAGATACGCAGTATTTT. This sequence encodes CASSFITGTDTQYF.